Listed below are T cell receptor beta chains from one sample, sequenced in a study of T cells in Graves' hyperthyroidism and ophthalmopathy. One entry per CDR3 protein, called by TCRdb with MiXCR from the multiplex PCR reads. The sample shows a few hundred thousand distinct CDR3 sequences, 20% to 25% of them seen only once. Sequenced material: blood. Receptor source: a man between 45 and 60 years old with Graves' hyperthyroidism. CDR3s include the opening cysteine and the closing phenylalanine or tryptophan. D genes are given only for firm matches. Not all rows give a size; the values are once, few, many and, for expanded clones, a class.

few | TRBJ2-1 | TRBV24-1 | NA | TGTGCCACCAGTGAGACCGGGGCAAACCTCGAGAATGAGCAGTTCTTC | CATSETGANLENEQFF
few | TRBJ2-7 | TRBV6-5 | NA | TGTGCCAGCGAAAATAAACTCTACGAGCAGTACTTC | CASENKLYEQYF
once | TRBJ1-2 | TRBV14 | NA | TGTGCCAGCAGCCAAGAATCGGGTTTCGGTGGCTACACCTTC | CASSQESGFGGYTF
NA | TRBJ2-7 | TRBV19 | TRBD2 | TGTGCCAGTAGTAGCTCTCCGGGGGGGGGCTACGAGCAGTACTTC | CASSSSPGGGYEQYF
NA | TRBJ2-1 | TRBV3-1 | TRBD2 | TGTGCCAGCAGCCTTATAGCGGGAGGGTCCTACAATGAGCAGTTCTTC | CASSLIAGGSYNEQFF
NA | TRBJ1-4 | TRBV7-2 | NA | TGTGCCAGCAGCCCCCGGGTCCATAATGAAAAACTGTTTTTT | CASSPRVHNEKLFF
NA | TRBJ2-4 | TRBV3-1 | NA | TGTGCCAGCAGCCCGCGGGACTCGCCTTTTATTCAGTACTTC | CASSPRDSPFIQYF
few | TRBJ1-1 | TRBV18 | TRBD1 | TGTGCCAGCTCACTAAACGACAGGGGACCTTTGAACACTGAAGCTTTCTTT | CASSLNDRGPLNTEAFF
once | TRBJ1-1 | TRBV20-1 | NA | TGCAGTGCTAGAGATCAAGGTTTGAACACTGAAGCTTTCTTT | CSARDQGLNTEAFF
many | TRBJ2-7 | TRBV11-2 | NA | TGTGCCAGCAGCCCCCGCACCAGCAACTACGAGCAGTACTTC | CASSPRTSNYEQYF
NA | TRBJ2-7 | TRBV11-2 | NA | TGTGCCAGCAGCCAAGCAAATTCAGGGCACGAGCAGTACTTC | CASSQANSGHEQYF
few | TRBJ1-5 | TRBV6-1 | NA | TGTGCCAGCAGTAACGGGAGGGGCAATCAGCCCCAGCATTTT | CASSNGRGNQPQHF
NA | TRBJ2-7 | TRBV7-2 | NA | TGTGCCAGCAGCTTTGGGGACCCGAGCTCCTACGAGCAGTACTTC | CASSFGDPSSYEQYF
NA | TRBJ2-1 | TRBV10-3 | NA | TGTGCCATCAGCCCCTACGGGAGCGATGAGCAGTTCTTC | CAISPYGSDEQFF
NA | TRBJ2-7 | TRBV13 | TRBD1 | TGTGCCAGCAGCCTAAGTTCGGACAGGGCTTCCTACGAGCAGTACTTC | CASSLSSDRASYEQYF
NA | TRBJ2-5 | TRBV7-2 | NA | TGTGCCAGCAGCACAAGCCTGACAGGTCAAGAGACCCAGTACTTC | CASSTSLTGQETQYF
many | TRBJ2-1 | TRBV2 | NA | TGTGCCAGCACCGATGCGGACTTCTACAATGAGCAGTTCTTC | CASTDADFYNEQFF
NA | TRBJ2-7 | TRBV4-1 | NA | TGCGCCAGCAGCCAAGAATTGGGCAGCTCCTACGAGCAGTACTTC | CASSQELGSSYEQYF
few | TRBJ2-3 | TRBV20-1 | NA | TGCAGTGCTAGAGTTGGCGGGACGCAGTATTTT | CSARVGGTQYF
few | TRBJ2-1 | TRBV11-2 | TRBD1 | TGTGCCAGCAGCTCTTCGGGACAGGCTATGAATGAGCAGTTCTTC | CASSSSGQAMNEQFF
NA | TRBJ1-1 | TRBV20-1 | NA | TGCAGTGCTAGAGATTTTGGACAGATGAACACTGAAGCTTTCTTT | CSARDFGQMNTEAFF
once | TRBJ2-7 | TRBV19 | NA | TGTGCCAGTAGTCCGACAGGCCACGAGCAGTACTTC | CASSPTGHEQYF
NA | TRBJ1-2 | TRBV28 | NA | TGTGCCAGCAGTCCCCGTGCGGCTTATGGCTACGCCTTC | CASSPRAAYGYAF
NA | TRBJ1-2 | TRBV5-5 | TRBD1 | TGTGCCAGCAGCTTGGGCCCCCTGACAGGGGTGGGTGGCTACACCTTC | CASSLGPLTGVGGYTF
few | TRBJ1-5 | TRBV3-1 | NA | TGTGCCAGCAGCCAAGATCCGGCAGGGAATCAGCCCCAGCATTTT | CASSQDPAGNQPQHF
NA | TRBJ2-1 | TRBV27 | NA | TGTGCCAGCAGTTTCTCGGGCGGGGTATACAATGAGCAGTTCTTC | CASSFSGGVYNEQFF
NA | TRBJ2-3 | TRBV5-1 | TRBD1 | TGCGCCAGCAGCCAGGGACAGTTTGGGGATACGCAGTATTTT | CASSQGQFGDTQYF
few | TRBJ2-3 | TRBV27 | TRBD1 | TGTGCCAGCAGCAACCAGGGGGCGAGCACAGATACGCAGTATTTT | CASSNQGASTDTQYF
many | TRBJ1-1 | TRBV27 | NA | TGTGCCAGCAGTTTACTTGGGCGGTTGAACACTGAAGCTTTCTTT | CASSLLGRLNTEAFF
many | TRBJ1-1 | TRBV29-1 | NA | TGCAGCGTCGGACGAACAGGGTCCGGCACTGAAGCTTTCTTT | CSVGRTGSGTEAFF